The 17 T cell receptor beta chains below all came from one sample that was sequenced in a study of radiotherapy plus CTLA-4 blockade in lung cancer. Generated by immunoSEQ multiplex PCR, the TCRdb table keeps only in-frame clones and is missing some. Of tens of thousands of clones in the sample, roughly three quarters were seen once. The sample in question was peripheral blood, obtained from a patient treated with radiotherapy plus ipilimumab. The receptor set was obtained from a human donor with non-small cell lung cancer whose response to radiotherapy plus ipilimumab could not be evaluated. Some clones in this sample may be carry-over from other donors' samples.

The J gene is TRBJ1-3, the V gene TRBV5-1; 7 positions match TRBD1. J was trimmed by 5 bases and V by 1 base; bases with no gene match: 9. CDR1 is SGHRS, CDR2 YFSETQ, per germline. The CDR3 runs to 16 residues. CDR3 region: CASSLTWTGTRNTIYF. The CDR3 nucleotides read TGCGCCAGCAGCTTGACATGGACAGGCACGAGAAACACCATATATTTT.

The chain couples TRBV7-6 to TRBJ2-5, with D tentatively TRBD2 (7 bases). Germline assignment: CDR1 SGHVS and CDR2 FNYEAQ. Trimming cost V 2 bases and J 2 bases, with 12 bases left between them. The CDR3 contains 15 residues. CDR3 residues: CASSLRGGQQETQYF. For the CDR3, the DNA is TGTGCCAGCAGCTTAAGGGGGGGGCAGCAAGAGACCCAGTACTTC.

The chain uses TRBV5-1 and TRBJ1-3; 7 nucleotides match TRBD1. CDR1 is SGHRS and CDR2 is YFSETQ in the germline V gene. This CDR3 contains 15 residues. The J segment lost 4 bases and the V segment lost 0 bases, leaving 4 bases of the junction unmatched. CDR3 bases: TGCGCCAGCAGCTTGGGACAGGGCCAGGGAAACACCATATATTTT. Translation gives CASSLGQGQGNTIYF.

V and J are TRBV7-8 and TRBJ2-7; 13 bases align to TRBD2. V lost 1 base and J lost 0; bases outside the gene matches: 6. The CDR3 extends over 18 amino acids. Per germline, CDR1 SGHVS and CDR2 FQNEAQ. CDR3 amino acids: CASSLGWRTSGGSYEQYF. CDR3 DNA sequence: TGTGCCAGCAGCTTAGGTTGGAGGACTAGCGGGGGCTCCTACGAGCAGTACTTC. Full variable domain (outside the CDR3, taken from reference TRBV7-8 and TRBJ2-7): GAGVSQSPRYKVAKRGQDVALRCDPISGHVSLFWYQQALGQGPEFLTYFQNEAQLDKSGLPSDRFFAERPEGSVSTLKIQRTQQEDSAVYLCASSLGWRTSGGSYEQYFGPGTRLTVT.

This chain connects TRBV28 to TRBJ2-7; 9 nucleotides match TRBD1. The germline gives CDR1 MDHEN, CDR2 SYDVKM. CDR3 length: 14 residues. V trimming: 3 bases; J trimming: 5 bases; junction bases outside the gene matches: 5. The CDR3 coding sequence is TGTGCCAGCAGTTTGTACAGGGGGCGCCACGAGCAGTACTTC. This encodes CASSLYRGRHEQYF.

This rearrangement joins TRBV28 to TRBJ1-5; the D is unclear. Germline V gene data show CDR1 as MDHEN and CDR2 as SYDVKM. This CDR3 is built from 11 residues. Trimming shortened V by 5 bases and J by 3 bases, and 2 bases separated the two germline ends. Here the CDR3 DNA reads TGTGCCAGCAGTCTCAATCAGCCCCAGCATTTT. This codes for CASSLNQPQHF. Full variable domain (remainder filled in from reference TRBV28 and TRBJ1-5): DVKVTQSSRYLVKRTGEKVFLECVQDMDHENMFWYRQDPGLGLRLIYFSYDVKMKEKGDIPEGYSVSREKKERFSLILESASTNQTSMYLCASSLNQPQHFGDGTRLSIL.

The chain is built from TRBV19 and TRBJ2-5; weak D call: TRBD2 (6 bases). Germline assignment: CDR1 LNHDA and CDR2 SQIVND (reference sequence). Trimming took off 9 bases at V and 4 bases at J, with 18 bases between the two ends. The CDR3 covers 14 residues. CDR3 coding DNA: TGTGCCAGCGCTATTCGGGGGTTAGCAGAGACCCAGTACTTC. It encodes CASAIRGLAETQYF.

The V and J genes are TRBV14 and TRBJ2-7; perhaps TRBD1 as D (6 bases). The CDR3 totals 16 residues. Trimming pared 5 bases from V and 5 bases from J, leaving 22 bases between. Germline V gene sequence: CDR1 SGHDN, CDR2 FVKESK. The CDR3: CASSKGVRRLSHEQYF. Written as DNA, the CDR3 is TGTGCCAGCAGCAAGGGGGTCAGGCGCCTTTCCCACGAGCAGTACTTC.

In this sample, this clone turned up a few times. The gene calls are TRBV28 and TRBJ2-7; D not resolved. The germline V and J ends were trimmed by 5 bases and 2 bases, with 22 bases remaining between them. Germline lookup yields CDR1 MDHEN and CDR2 SYDVKM. The CDR3 has 17 amino acids. The CDR3 loop is CASSRDTLRTRTYEQYF. CDR3 coding DNA: TGTGCCAGCAGTCGTGACACTTTACGAACACGAACCTACGAGCAGTACTTC.

The chain uses TRBV5-1 and TRBJ2-1; 11 bases are a match to TRBD2. With 5 bases clipped from V and 7 bases from J, the junction kept 11 bases outside the gene matches. This CDR3 comprises 16 residues. Germline assignment: CDR1 SGHRS and CDR2 YFSETQ. The CDR3 loop is CASRKTSGVLENEQFF. DNA of the CDR3: TGCGCCAGCAGAAAGACTAGCGGGGTTCTGGAGAATGAGCAGTTCTTC.

The V and J genes are TRBV2 and TRBJ2-5, with a weak D call TRBD2 (6 bases). CDR3 length equals 13 residues. Germline V lookup: CDR1 SNHLY, CDR2 FYNNEI. The ends were cut back, 5 bases at V and 5 bases at J, with 12 bases in the middle. CDR3 bases: TGTGCCAGCAGTCCACTAGCTCGGGAGACCCAGTACTTC. Amino acids: CASSPLARETQYF.

The J gene is TRBJ1-2, the V gene TRBV19, with TRBD1 matching over 7 bases. The ends lost 6 bases at V and 6 bases at J; junction bases unmatched: 10. The CDR3 has 14 amino acids. CDR1 and CDR2 from the germline V gene are LNHDA and SQIVND (reference sequence). CDR3 region: CASSQTGLWDGYTF. The CDR3, as DNA: TGTGCCAGTAGCCAGACAGGGCTTTGGGATGGCTACACCTTC.

This clone was picked up a small number of times. The J gene is TRBJ1-2, the V gene TRBV28; D is ambiguous. The V and J ends lost 3 bases and 0 bases respectively, with 11 bases between them. CDR1 is MDHEN and CDR2 is SYDVKM in the germline V gene. The CDR3 length is 15 residues. The CDR3 nucleotides are TGTGCCAGCAGTTTTGGTGGTCGAGCTAACTATGGCTACACCTTC. As protein: CASSFGGRANYGYTF.

The chain is built from TRBV6-5 and TRBJ1-2, with 7 bases identical to TRBD1. Germline V gives CDR1 MNHEY, CDR2 SVGAGI. This CDR3 has 13 amino acids. V shed 2 bases and J 7 bases; nucleotides not matched to a gene: 4. The CDR3 spells CASSYDRVSGYTF. CDR3 coding DNA: TGTGCCAGCAGTTACGACAGGGTGTCTGGCTACACCTTC.

This rearrangement joins TRBV27 to TRBJ2-2; 9 nucleotides agree with TRBD1. The CDR3 consists of 19 residues. Trimming at V came to 3 bases and at J to 3 bases, leaving 14 bases not matched to a gene. Germline assignment: CDR1 MNHEY and CDR2 SMNVEV (reference sequence). CDR3: CASSFYVNENRGHTGELFF. The CDR3 DNA reads as TGTGCCAGCAGTTTCTACGTAAACGAGAACAGGGGGCACACCGGGGAGCTGTTTTTT.

This chain links TRBV29-1 with TRBJ2-3; 7 bases are a match to TRBD2. V lost 6 bases and J lost 0; bases outside the gene matches: 3. The V gene's germline CDR1 is SQVTM and CDR2 ANQGSEA. The CDR3 loop spans 13 amino acids. The DNA for the CDR3 is TGCAGCGTGGCGCGGGGGAGCACAGATACGCAGTATTTT. Encoded protein: CSVARGSTDTQYF.

The chain employs TRBV5-6 and TRBJ1-2; TRBD1 is a possible D gene (5 bases). The CDR3 has 15 amino acids. Between the trimmed V and J ends, which lost 2 bases and 6 bases, there was a span of 17 bases. Per germline, CDR1 SGHDT and CDR2 YYEEEE. The CDR3 reads CASSFEPGVRNGYTF. Here the CDR3 DNA reads TGTGCCAGCAGCTTTGAGCCGGGGGTGCGTAATGGCTACACCTTC.